This T cell receptor (beta chain) was found in a study of PD-L1 blockade in urothelial cancer. The wider study: In the patient group, about 90% of the roughly 29 were males with bladder-origin urothelial cancer. Blood samples contained a median about 150,000 T cells.

Profiling relied on immunoSEQ multiplex PCR, and the TCRdb table lists in-frame clones only, not all of them. The table lists 30,000 to 40,000 clones, about 89% of them singletons. With 5 bases removed from V and 4 bases from J, the gap between germline ends came to 8 bases. CDR1 is MDHEN and CDR2 is SYDVKM in the germline V gene. This CDR3 is built from 12 residues. The time point denotes: pretreatment peripheral blood. Peripheral blood mononuclear cells were collected from every patient before and during treatment, yielding between 1 and 8 samples per patient. The source was PBMCs, collected around atezolizumab (anti-PD-L1) treatment. This TCR derives from a woman aged 60-75 years with urothelial cancer. This chain joins TRBV28 and TRBJ1-2; D unclear. For the CDR3, the DNA is TGTGCCAGCAGTGTGAGGGTCTATGGCTACACCTTC. This sequence encodes CASSVRVYGYTF.